These 19 T cell receptor beta chains were all obtained from the same sample, sequenced in a study of graft-versus-host responses after intestinal transplantation. Antigens of these TCRs are unknown. Clones were read by immunoSEQ multiplex PCR, and TCRdb kept only the in-frame ones, dropping some. This table has more than 65,000 clones, around 93% appearing once. Sequences were derived from unstimulated CD8+ T cells sorted from spleen or lymph node cells, sampled before transplant. The receptor source for this set is a human donor who was the organ donor for an intestinal transplant.

This rearrangement joins TRBV7-6 to TRBJ1-5; no definite D call. Trimming cost V 4 bases and J 2 bases, with 6 bases left between them. The CDR3 totals 13 residues. Germline V gives CDR1 SGHVS, CDR2 FNYEAQ. The CDR3 nucleotides read TGTGCCAGCAGCTACGGGGGCAATCAGCCCCAGCATTTT. Translating it yields CASSYGGNQPQHF.

The genes are TRBV2 and TRBJ2-1; possibly TRBD2 for D (6 bases). The germline V and J ends were trimmed by 0 bases and 10 bases, with 19 bases remaining between them. CDR3 length: 16 amino acids. Germline assignment: CDR1 SNHLY and CDR2 FYNNEI. The CDR3 reads CASSEAGRDWPREQFF. CDR3 in DNA: TGTGCCAGCAGTGAAGCGGGACGGGACTGGCCTAGAGAGCAGTTCTTC.

V and J are TRBV27 and TRBJ2-7, with TRBD1 matching 9 bases. The CDR3 contains 13 residues. Germline-derived CDR1 and CDR2 are MNHEY and SMNVEV (reference sequence). V shed 6 bases, J shed 2 bases, and the junction held 2 bases outside the gene matches. The DNA for the CDR3 is TGTGCCAGCAGCGACAGGGGGGCCTACGAGCAGTACTTC. Translating it yields CASSDRGAYEQYF.

The CDR3 region is CASSRGGEAFF. In DNA form, the CDR3 reads TGCGCCAGCAGCCGGGGGGGTGAAGCTTTCTTT. The gene calls are TRBV4-1 and TRBJ1-1, with a tentative D call TRBD1 (5 bases). Germline V gene lookup returns CDR1 MGHRA and CDR2 YSYEKL. Trimming took off 4 bases at V and 7 bases at J, with 7 bases between the two ends. This CDR3 region has 11 residues.

V usage is TRBV9 and J usage is TRBJ2-5, with 8 bases fitting TRBD1. V gave up 3 bases and J gave up 10 bases; unmatched junction bases: 5. The CDR3 runs 12 residues. Germline CDR1 is SGDLS and CDR2 is YYNGEE. The CDR3 DNA sequence: TGTGCCAGCAGCGCGAGCACAGGGGGCCAGTACTTC. This translates into CASSASTGGQYF.

The chain links TRBV27 to TRBJ2-3; TRBD2 agrees at 9 bases. The J segment lost 7 bases and the V segment lost 5 bases, leaving 10 bases of the junction unmatched. Germline-derived CDR1 and CDR2 are MNHEY and SMNVEV (reference sequence). The CDR3 totals 15 residues. CDR3 sequence (DNA): TGTGCCAGCAGTACCCCGCGGGGGGGCTGGAATACGCAGTATTTT. Translation: CASSTPRGGWNTQYF.

The gene calls are TRBV6-1 and TRBJ2-1, with 10 bases matching TRBD2. The CDR3 spans 15 residues. V was clipped by 7 bases and J by 6 bases; unmatched bases: 9. The germline CDR1 and CDR2 sequences are MNHNS and SASEGT. CDR3 sequence: CASTRGLAAINEQFF. CDR3 sequence (DNA): TGTGCCAGCACCCGTGGACTAGCGGCGATCAATGAGCAGTTCTTC.

The rearrangement links TRBV6-5 to TRBJ1-1; 7 bases line up with TRBD1. V lost 1 base, J lost 3 bases, and 8 bases stayed unmatched. In germline, CDR1 is MNHEY, CDR2 SVGAGI. This CDR3 contains 16 residues. CDR3 amino acids: CASSYFPTGTDTEAFF. DNA for the CDR3: TGTGCCAGCAGTTACTTCCCGACAGGGACTGACACTGAAGCTTTCTTT.

This chain joins TRBV7-2 and TRBJ1-5; maybe TRBD1 (6 bases). Germline assignment: CDR1 SGHTA and CDR2 FQGNSA. Trimming took 3 bases from V and 6 from J, leaving 18 bases between them. CDR3 size: 16 residues. The CDR3 spells CASSFILGARSQPQHF. The CDR3 DNA sequence: TGTGCCAGCAGCTTCATCCTGGGGGCGCGGAGTCAGCCCCAGCATTTT.

The chain is built from TRBV7-8 and TRBJ2-1; tentatively, D is TRBD2 (5 bases). The CDR3 is made up of 14 amino acids. V lost 1 base to trimming and J lost 5 bases, with 9 bases between them. CDR1 SGHVS and CDR2 FQNEAQ come from the germline V gene. CDR3 bases: TGTGCCAGCAGCTTAGGAGGGCGGAACAATGAGCAGTTCTTC. Protein product: CASSLGGRNNEQFF.

V and J are TRBV18 and TRBJ2-5; 7 nucleotides line up with TRBD1. CDR3 length equals 19 residues. The germline CDR1 and CDR2 sequences are KGHSH and LQKENI. Trimming cost V 4 bases and J 3 bases; bases outside gene matches: 20. The CDR3 protein is CASSRVIVRTGILEETQYF. The CDR3 nucleotides are TGTGCCAGCTCACGGGTTATCGTTCGGACAGGTATTTTGGAAGAGACCCAGTACTTC.

The chain is built from TRBV27 and TRBJ2-1, with a tentative D call TRBD2 (7 bases). With 5 bases removed from V and 6 bases from J, the gap between germline ends came to 17 bases. Germline lookup yields CDR1 MNHEY and CDR2 SMNVEV (reference sequence). The CDR3 is made up of 15 amino acids. The CDR3 is CASSPNTRGLNEQFF. The DNA of the CDR3 is TGTGCCAGCAGTCCCAATACGCGGGGGCTCAATGAGCAGTTCTTC.

The count of this clone is one. This sequence joins TRBV19 and TRBJ2-7; TRBD1 matches at 7 bases. Germline CDR1 reads LNHDA; CDR2 reads SQIVND (reference sequence). The CDR3 has 14 amino acids. Trimming took 3 bases from V and 2 from J; bases not matched to a gene: 4. The CDR3 sequence is CASSMSGTAYEQYF. In DNA form, the CDR3 reads TGTGCCAGTAGTATGTCCGGGACAGCCTACGAGCAGTACTTC.

The chain employs TRBV7-3 and TRBJ2-1; D perhaps matches TRBD2 (5 bases). Trimming removed 0 bases from V and 8 bases from J, with 11 bases in between. The V gene's germline CDR1 is SGHTA and CDR2 FQGTGA. The CDR3 sequence is 14 residues long. Here the CDR3 reads CASSLTWGADEQFF. CDR3 coding DNA: TGTGCCAGCAGCTTAACGTGGGGAGCTGATGAGCAGTTCTTC.

This clone was detected a few times. The chain has TRBV6-1 and TRBJ2-7; 7 bases are shared with TRBD1. Germline values: CDR1 MNHNS, CDR2 SASEGT. V trimming: 4 bases; J trimming: 7 bases; junction bases outside the gene matches: 16. The CDR3 is made up of 16 amino acids. CDR3 sequence reads: CASSVNAFKGGYEQYF. Here the CDR3 DNA reads TGTGCCAGCAGTGTAAACGCTTTTAAAGGGGGCTATGAGCAGTACTTC.

This sequence joins TRBV7-8 and TRBJ2-5; 10 bases fit TRBD2. This CDR3 spans 15 amino acids. V trimming: 3 bases; J trimming: 2 bases; junction bases outside the gene matches: 3. Germline V gene data show CDR1 as SGHVS and CDR2 as FQNEAQ. The CDR3 loop is CASSFTSGAQETQYF. For the CDR3, the DNA is TGTGCCAGCAGCTTCACTAGCGGGGCGCAAGAGACCCAGTACTTC.

The chain carries TRBV4-3 and TRBJ1-1, with 8 bases matching TRBD1. Germline CDR1 LGHNA, CDR2 YSLEER. V lost 1 base to trimming and J lost 7 bases; unmatched junction nucleotides: 5. This CDR3 contains 14 residues. The CDR3 region has the DNA TGCGCCAGCAGCCAAGTCGGGACAGGACATGAAGCTTTCTTT. This sequence encodes CASSQVGTGHEAFF.

The CDR3 DNA reads as TGTGCCAGCAGCTCGATGCAGGCCCTACAGGGGTTTAATGAAAAACTGTTTTTT. Translation gives CASSSMQALQGFNEKLFF. V and J are TRBV5-6 and TRBJ1-4, with 7 nucleotides matching TRBD1. CDR1 and CDR2 from the germline V gene are SGHDT and YYEEEE. CDR3 length equals 18 residues. Trimming took 3 bases from V and 4 from J; bases not matched to a gene: 15.

This chain connects TRBV29-1 to TRBJ2-4; 12 bases match TRBD2. V shed 3 bases and J 11 bases; nucleotides not matched to a gene: 2. The V gene's germline CDR1 is SQVTM and CDR2 ANQGSEA. CDR3 length: 12 amino acids. CDR3 sequence (DNA): TGCAGCGTTGAGGCTAGCGGGGGGGTTCAGTACTTC. This gives the protein CSVEASGGVQYF.